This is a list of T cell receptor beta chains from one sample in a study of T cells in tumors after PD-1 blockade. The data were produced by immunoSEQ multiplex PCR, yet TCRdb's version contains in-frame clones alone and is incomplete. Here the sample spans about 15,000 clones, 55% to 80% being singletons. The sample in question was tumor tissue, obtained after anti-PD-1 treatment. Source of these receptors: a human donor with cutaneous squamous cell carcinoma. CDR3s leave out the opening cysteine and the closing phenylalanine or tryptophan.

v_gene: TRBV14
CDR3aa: ASSQDIRRGQRDEQY

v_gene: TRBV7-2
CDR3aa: ASSLRTSAIYEQY

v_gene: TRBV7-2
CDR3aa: ASSQQGAKGNSPLH

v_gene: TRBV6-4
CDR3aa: ASSETGGFDEQF

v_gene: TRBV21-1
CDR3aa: ASSKTSGSYEQY

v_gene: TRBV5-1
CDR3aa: ASSPSLSGEPHEQY

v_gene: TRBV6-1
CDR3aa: ASRTGTSYNEQY

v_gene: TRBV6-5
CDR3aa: ASSLDRFAGNTIY

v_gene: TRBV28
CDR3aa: ASSSPTGRLNIQY

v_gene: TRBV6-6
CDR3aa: ASTSTGLTEAF

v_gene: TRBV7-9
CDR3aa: ASSGAGLAGVGQETQY

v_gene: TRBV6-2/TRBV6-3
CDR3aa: ASSTIRQPQH

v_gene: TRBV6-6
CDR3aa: ASSYAQGSSQPQH

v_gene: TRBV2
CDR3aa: ASSVRGSGELF

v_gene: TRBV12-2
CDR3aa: ASRGRAGGLEQY

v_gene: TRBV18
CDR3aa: ASSPSSFTDTQY

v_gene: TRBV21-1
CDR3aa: ASSKPLQGTRMETQY

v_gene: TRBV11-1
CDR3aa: ASSENGVRNTEAF

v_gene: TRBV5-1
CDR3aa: ASSLAGLEVHEQF

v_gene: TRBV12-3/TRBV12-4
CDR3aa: ASSRDHYGYT

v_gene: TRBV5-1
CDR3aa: ASSLGSSGAWVTDTQY

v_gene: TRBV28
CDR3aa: ASSLVSAGGYEQY

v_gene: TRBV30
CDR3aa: AWRDSGGAAREQY

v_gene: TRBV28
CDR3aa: ASTFSGRGINEQF

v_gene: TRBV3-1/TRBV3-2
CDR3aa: ASSQGLLAGGSTDTQY

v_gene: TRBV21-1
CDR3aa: ASSKVVEGSEQY

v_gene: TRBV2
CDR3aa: ATSTGGLEAF